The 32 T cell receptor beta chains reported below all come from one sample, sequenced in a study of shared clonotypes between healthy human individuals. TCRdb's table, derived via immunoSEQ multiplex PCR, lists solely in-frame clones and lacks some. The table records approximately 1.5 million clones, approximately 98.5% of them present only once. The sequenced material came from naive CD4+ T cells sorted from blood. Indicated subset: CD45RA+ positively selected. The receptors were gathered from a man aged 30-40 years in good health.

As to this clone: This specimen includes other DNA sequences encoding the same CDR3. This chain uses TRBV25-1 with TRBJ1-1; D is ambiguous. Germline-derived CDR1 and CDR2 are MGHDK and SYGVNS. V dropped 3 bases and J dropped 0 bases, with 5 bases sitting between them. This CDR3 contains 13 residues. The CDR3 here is CASSEGLNTEAFF. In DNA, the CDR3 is TGTGCCAGCAGTGAGGGGTTGAACACTGAAGCTTTCTTT.

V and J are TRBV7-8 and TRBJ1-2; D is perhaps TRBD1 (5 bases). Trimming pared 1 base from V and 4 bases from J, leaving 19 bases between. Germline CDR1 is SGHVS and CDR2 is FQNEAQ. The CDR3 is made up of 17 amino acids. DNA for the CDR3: TGTGCCAGCAGCTTAGGAATCGACAGACAATTTGGCTATGGCTACACCTTC. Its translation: CASSLGIDRQFGYGYTF.

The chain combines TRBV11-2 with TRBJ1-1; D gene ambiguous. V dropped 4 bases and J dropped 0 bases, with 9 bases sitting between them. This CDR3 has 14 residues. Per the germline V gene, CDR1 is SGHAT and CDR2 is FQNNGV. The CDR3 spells CASSSRWVNTEAFF. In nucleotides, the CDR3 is TGTGCCAGCAGCTCCAGGTGGGTGAACACTGAAGCTTTCTTT.

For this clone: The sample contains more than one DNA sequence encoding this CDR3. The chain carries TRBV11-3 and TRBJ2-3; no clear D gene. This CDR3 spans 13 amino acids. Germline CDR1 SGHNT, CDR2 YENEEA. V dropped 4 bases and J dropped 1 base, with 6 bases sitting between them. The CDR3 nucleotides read TGTGCCAGCAGCTCTGGGGGCACAGATACGCAGTATTTT. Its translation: CASSSGGTDTQYF.

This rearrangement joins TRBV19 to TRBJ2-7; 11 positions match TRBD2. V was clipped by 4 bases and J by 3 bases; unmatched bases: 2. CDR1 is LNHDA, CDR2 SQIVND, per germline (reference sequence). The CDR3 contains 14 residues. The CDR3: CASSRGTSGYEQYF. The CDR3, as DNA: TGTGCCAGTAGTAGGGGGACTAGCGGCTACGAGCAGTACTTC.

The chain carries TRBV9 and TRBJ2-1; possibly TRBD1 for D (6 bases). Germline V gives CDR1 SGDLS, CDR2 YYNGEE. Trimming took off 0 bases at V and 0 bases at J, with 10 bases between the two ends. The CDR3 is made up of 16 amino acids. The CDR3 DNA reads TGTGCCAGCAGCGTAGTTGGGGGCGGCTCCTACAATGAGCAGTTCTTC. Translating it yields CASSVVGGGSYNEQFF.

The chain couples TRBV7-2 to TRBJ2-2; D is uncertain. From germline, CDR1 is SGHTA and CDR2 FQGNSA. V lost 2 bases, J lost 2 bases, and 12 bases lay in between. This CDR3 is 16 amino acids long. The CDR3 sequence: CASSLNGALNTGELFF. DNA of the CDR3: TGTGCCAGCAGCTTAAACGGAGCCCTAAACACCGGGGAGCTGTTTTTT.

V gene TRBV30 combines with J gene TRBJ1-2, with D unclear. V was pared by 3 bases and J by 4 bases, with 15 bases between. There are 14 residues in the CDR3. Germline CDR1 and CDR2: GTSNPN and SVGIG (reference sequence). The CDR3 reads CAWRPPHGSYGYTF. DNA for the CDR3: TGTGCCTGGAGACCCCCCCATGGAAGCTATGGCTACACCTTC.

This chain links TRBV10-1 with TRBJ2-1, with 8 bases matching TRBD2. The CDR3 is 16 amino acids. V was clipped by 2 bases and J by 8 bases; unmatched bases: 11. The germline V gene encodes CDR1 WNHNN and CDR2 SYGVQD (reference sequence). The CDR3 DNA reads TGCGCCAGCAGTGAGGGTATCAGCGGGAGTTTATATGAGCAGTTCTTC. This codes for CASSEGISGSLYEQFF.

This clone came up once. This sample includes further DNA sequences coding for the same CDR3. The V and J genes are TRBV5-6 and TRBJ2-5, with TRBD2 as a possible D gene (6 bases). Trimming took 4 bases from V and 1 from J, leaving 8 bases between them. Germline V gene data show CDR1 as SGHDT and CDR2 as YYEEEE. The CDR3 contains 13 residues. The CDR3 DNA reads TGTGCCAGCAGCCTGGGACTCCAAGAGACCCAGTACTTC. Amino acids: CASSLGLQETQYF.

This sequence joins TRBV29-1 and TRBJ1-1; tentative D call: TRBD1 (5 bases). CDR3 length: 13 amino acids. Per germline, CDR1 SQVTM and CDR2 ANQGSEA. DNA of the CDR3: TGCAGTCACTCTGGGGGACCGAACACTGAAGCTTTCTTT. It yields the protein CSHSGGPNTEAFF.

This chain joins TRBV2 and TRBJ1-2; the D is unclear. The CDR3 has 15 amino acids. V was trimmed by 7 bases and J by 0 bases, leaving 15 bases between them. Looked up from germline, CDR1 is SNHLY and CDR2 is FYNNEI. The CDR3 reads CASNPEGLANYGYTF. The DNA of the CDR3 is TGTGCCAGCAACCCCGAGGGCCTAGCTAACTATGGCTACACCTTC.

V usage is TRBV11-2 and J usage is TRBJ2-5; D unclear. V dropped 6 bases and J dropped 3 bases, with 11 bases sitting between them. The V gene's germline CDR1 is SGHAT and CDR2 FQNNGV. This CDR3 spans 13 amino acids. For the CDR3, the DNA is TGTGCCAGCAGATCCTTGGGAAAAGAGACCCAGTACTTC. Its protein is CASRSLGKETQYF.

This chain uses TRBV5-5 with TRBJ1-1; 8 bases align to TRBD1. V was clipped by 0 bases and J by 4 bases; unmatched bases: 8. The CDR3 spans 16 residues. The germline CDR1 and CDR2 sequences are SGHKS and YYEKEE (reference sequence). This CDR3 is CASSLDSTGGFTEAFF. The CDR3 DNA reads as TGTGCCAGCAGCTTGGATAGCACAGGGGGATTCACTGAAGCTTTCTTT.

CDR3 DNA sequence: TGTGCCAGCAGCTTAAAAGCCACTTCGGGGAATGAGCAGTTCTTC. This sequence encodes CASSLKATSGNEQFF. The chain is built from TRBV11-2 and TRBJ2-1, with D perhaps matching TRBD2 (5 bases). The CDR3 sequence is 15 residues long. Per the germline V gene, CDR1 is SGHAT and CDR2 is FQNNGV. V lost 2 bases and J 7 bases, leaving 15 bases between the germline ends.

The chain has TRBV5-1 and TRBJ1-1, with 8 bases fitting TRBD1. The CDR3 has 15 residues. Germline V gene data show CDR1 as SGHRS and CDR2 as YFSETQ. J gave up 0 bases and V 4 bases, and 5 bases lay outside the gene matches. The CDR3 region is CASSPGQVMNTEAFF. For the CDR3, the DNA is TGCGCCAGCAGCCCGGGACAGGTTATGAACACTGAAGCTTTCTTT.

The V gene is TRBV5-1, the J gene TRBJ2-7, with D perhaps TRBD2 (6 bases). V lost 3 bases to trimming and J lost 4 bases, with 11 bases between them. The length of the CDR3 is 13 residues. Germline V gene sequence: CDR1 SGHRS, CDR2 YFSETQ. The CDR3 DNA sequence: TGCGCCAGCAGCTCCACGGGGGAGTACGAGCAGTACTTC. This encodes CASSSTGEYEQYF.

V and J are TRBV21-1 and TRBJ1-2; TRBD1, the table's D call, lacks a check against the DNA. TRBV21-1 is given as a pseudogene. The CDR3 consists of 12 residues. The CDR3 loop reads CASSRMTAGYTF. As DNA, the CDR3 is TGTGCCAGCAGCCGAATGACAGCAGGCTACACCTTC.

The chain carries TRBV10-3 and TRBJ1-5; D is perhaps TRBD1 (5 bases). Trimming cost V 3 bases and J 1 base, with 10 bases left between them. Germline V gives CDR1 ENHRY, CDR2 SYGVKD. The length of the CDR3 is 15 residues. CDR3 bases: TGTGCCATCAGTGACGAGGGGCTAAGCAATCAGCCCCAGCATTTT. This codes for CAISDEGLSNQPQHF.

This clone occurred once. CDR3 loop: CASSPGLASGELFF. DNA for the CDR3: TGTGCCAGCTCACCGGGACTAGCTTCGGGGGAGCTGTTTTTT. V gene TRBV18 combines with J gene TRBJ2-2; 9 nucleotides agree with TRBD2. V was clipped by 3 bases and J by 8 bases; unmatched bases: 4. CDR1 and CDR2 (germline): KGHSH, LQKENI. This CDR3 contains 14 residues.

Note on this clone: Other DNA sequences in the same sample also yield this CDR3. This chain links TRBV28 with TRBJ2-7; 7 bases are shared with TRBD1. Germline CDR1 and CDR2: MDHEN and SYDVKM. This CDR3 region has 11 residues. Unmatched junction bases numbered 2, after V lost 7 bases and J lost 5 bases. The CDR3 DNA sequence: TGTGCCAGCAACAGGGGCCACGAGCAGTACTTC. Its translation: CASNRGHEQYF.

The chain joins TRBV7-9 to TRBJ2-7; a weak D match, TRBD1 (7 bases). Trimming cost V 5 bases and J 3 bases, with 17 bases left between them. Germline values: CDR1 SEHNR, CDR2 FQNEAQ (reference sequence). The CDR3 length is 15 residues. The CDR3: CASSTPGGLSYEQYF. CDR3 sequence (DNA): TGTGCCAGCAGCACCCCAGGGGGGCTTAGCTACGAGCAGTACTTC.

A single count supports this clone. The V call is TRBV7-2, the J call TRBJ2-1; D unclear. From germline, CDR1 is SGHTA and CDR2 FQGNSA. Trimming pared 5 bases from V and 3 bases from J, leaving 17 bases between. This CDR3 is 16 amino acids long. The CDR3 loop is CASSPLVRTNYNEQFF. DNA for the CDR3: TGTGCCAGCAGCCCACTGGTTCGGACGAACTACAATGAGCAGTTCTTC.

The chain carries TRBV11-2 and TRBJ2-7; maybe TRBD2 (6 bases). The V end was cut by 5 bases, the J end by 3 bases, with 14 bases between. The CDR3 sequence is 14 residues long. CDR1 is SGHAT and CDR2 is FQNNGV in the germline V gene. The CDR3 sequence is CASSPLRGYYEQYF. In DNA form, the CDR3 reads TGTGCCAGCAGCCCGTTGCGGGGCTACTACGAGCAGTACTTC.

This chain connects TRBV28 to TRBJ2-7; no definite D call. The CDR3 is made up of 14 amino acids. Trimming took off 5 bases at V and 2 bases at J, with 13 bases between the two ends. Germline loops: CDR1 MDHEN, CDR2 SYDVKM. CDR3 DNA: TGTGCCAGCAGTCCACCCCGGGCAACCTACGAGCAGTACTTC. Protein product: CASSPPRATYEQYF. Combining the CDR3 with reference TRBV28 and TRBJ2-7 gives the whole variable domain DVKVTQSSRYLVKRTGEKVFLECVQDMDHENMFWYRQDPGLGLRLIYFSYDVKMKEKGDIPEGYSVSREKKERFSLILESASTNQTSMYLCASSPPRATYEQYFGPGTRLTVT.

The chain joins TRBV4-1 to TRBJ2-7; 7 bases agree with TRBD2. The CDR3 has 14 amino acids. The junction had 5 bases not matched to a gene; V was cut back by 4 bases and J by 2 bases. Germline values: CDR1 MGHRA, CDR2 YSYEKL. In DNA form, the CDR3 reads TGCGCCAGCAGCCCCCGGGAGGTTACCTACGAGCAGTACTTC. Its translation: CASSPREVTYEQYF.

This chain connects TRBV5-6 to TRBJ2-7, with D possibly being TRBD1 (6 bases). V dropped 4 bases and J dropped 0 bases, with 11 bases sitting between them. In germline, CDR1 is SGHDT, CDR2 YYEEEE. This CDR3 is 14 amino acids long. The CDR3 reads CASSLDRISYEQYF. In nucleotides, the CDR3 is TGTGCCAGCAGCCTCGACAGGATCTCCTACGAGCAGTACTTC.

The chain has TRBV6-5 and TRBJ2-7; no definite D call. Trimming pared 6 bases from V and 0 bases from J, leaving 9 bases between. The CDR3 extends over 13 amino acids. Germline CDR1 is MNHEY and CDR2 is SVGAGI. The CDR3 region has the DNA TGTGCCAGCAGGAGGCAAAACTCCTACGAGCAGTACTTC. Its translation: CASRRQNSYEQYF.

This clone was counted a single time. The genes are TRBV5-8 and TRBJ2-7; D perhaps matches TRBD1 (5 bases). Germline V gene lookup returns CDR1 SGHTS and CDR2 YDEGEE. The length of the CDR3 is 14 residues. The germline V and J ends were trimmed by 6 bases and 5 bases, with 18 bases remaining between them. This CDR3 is CASTPGLELDEQYF. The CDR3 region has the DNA TGTGCCAGCACCCCAGGGTTAGAGCTTGACGAGCAGTACTTC.

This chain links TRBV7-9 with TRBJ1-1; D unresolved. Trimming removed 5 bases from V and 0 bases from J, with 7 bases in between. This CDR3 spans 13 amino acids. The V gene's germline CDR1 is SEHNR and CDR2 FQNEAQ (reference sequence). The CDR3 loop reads CASSPPVNTEAFF. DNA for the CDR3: TGTGCCAGCAGCCCGCCGGTGAACACTGAAGCTTTCTTT.

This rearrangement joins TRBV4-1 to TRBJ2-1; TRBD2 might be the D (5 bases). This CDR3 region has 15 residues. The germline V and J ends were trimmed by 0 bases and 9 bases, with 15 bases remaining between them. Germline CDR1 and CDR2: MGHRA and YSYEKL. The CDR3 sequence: CASSQELIAIREQFF. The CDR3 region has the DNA TGCGCCAGCAGCCAAGAATTGATAGCGATCCGTGAGCAGTTCTTC.

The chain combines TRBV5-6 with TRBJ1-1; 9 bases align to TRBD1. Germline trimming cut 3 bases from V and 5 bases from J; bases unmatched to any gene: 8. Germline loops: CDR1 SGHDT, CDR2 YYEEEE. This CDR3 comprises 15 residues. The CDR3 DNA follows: TGTGCCAGCAGCTCATACGGGGACAGGGTTACTGAAGCTTTCTTT. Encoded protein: CASSSYGDRVTEAFF. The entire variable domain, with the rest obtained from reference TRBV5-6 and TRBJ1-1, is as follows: DAGVTQSPTHLIKTRGQQVTLRCSPKSGHDTVSWYQQALGQGPQFIFQYYEEEERQRGNFPDRFSGHQFPNYSSELNVNALLLGDSALYLCASSSYGDRVTEAFFGQGTRLTVV.